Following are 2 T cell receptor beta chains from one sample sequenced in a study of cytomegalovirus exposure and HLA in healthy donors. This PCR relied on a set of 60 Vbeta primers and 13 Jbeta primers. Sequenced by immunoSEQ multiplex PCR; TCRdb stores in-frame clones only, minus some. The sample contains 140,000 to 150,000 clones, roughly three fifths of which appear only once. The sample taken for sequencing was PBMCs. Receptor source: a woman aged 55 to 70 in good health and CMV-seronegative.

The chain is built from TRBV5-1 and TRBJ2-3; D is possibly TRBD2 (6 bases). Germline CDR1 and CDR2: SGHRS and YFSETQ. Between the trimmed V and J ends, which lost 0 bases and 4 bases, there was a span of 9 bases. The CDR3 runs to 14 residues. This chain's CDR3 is CASSLGGGADTQYF. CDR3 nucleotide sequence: TGCGCCAGCAGCTTGGGTGGAGGGGCAGATACGCAGTATTTT.

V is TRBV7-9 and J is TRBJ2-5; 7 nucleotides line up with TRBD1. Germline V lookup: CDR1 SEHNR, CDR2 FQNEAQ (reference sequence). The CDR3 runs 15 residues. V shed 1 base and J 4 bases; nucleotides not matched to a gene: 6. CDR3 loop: CASSLVGGALETQYF. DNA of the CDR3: TGTGCCAGCAGCTTAGTAGGGGGCGCCTTAGAGACCCAGTACTTC.